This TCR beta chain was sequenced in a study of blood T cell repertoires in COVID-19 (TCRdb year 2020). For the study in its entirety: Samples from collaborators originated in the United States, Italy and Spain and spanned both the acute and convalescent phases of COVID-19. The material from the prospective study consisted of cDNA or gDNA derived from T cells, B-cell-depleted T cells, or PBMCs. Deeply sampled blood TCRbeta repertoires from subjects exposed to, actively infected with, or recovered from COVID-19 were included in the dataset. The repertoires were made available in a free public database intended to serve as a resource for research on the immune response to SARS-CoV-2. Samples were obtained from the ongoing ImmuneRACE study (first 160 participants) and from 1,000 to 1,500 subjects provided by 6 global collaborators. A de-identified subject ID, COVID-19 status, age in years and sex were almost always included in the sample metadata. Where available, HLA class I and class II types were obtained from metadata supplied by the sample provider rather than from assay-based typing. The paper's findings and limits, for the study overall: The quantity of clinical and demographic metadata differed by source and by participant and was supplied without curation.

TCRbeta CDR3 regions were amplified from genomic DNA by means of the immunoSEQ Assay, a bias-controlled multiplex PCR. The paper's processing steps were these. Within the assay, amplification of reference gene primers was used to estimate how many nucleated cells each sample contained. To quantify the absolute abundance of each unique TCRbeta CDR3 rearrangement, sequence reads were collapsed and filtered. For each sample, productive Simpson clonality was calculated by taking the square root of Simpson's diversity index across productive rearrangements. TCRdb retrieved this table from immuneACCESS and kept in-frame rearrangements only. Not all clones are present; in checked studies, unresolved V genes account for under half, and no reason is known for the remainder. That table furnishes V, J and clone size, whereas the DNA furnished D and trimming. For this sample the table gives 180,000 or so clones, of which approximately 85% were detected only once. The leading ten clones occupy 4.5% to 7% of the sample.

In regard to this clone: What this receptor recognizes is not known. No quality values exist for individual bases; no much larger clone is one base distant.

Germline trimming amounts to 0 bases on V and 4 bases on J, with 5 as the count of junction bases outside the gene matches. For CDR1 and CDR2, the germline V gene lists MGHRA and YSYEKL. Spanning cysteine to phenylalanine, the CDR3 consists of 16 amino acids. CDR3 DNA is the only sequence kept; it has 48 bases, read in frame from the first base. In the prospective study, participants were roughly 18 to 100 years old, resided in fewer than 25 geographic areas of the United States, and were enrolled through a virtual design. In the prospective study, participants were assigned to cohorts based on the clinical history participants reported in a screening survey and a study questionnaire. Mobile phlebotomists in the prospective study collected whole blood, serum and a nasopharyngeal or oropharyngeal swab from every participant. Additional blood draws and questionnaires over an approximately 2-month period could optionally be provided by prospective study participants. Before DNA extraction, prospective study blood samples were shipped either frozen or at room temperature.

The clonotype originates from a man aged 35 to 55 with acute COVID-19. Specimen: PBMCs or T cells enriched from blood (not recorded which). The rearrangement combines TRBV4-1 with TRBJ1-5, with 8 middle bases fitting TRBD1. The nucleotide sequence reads TGCGCCAGCAGCCAAGACGGAGGACAGGGTAATCAGCCCCAGCATTTT. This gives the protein CASSQDGGQGNQPQHF.